One sample yielded the 7 T cell receptor beta chains listed below, sequenced in a study of CD8+CD57+ T cells in acquired aplastic anemia. Genomic DNA templated the TCR beta VDJ and CDR3 profiling. TCRdb re-derived calls from the reads in MiXCR, one entry per CDR3 protein. This table has about 62,000 distinct CDR3 sequences, about 54% appearing once. The source material was sorted CD4+, CD8+, or CD8+CD57+ T cells (not recorded which) from PBMCs. The source is a human donor in good health, serving as a control.

The rearrangement uses TRBV2 and TRBJ1-5, with TRBD1 identical over 7 bases. The length of the CDR3 is 15 residues. V was clipped by 5 bases and J by 3 bases; unmatched bases: 7. Germline CDR1 is SNHLY and CDR2 is FYNNEI. CDR3 DNA: TGTGCCAGCAGTCGCGAGACAGGGTTCAATCAGCCCCAGCATTTT. It specifies CASSRETGFNQPQHF.

V usage is TRBV10-3 and J usage is TRBJ2-7; D is unclear. The germline CDR1 and CDR2 sequences are ENHRY and SYGVKD. The germline V and J ends were trimmed by 10 bases and 3 bases, with 16 bases remaining between them. The CDR3 spans 13 residues. The CDR3 loop is CASTRTALYEQYF. CDR3 DNA: TGTGCCAGCACCCGGACGGCCCTCTACGAGCAGTACTTC.

The chain employs TRBV5-1 and TRBJ2-7, with TRBD1 matching over 7 bases. V dropped 2 bases and J dropped 3; count of bases not matched to a gene: 8. The CDR3 has 15 residues. Germline CDR1 reads SGHRS; CDR2 reads YFSETQ. CDR3 bases: TGCGCCAGCAGCTTCAACCCGGGACAGAACTACGAGCAGTACTTC. Its protein product is CASSFNPGQNYEQYF.

The chain has TRBV15 and TRBJ2-7, with D perhaps TRBD1 (6 bases). The CDR3 is made up of 16 amino acids. Per the germline V gene, CDR1 is LNHNV and CDR2 is YYDKDF (reference sequence). V was clipped by 0 bases and J by 0 bases, with 12 bases between them. The DNA for the CDR3 is TGTGCCACCAGCAGAGAGTGGCCAGGGGCCTCCTACGAGCAGTACTTC. Its translation is CATSREWPGASYEQYF.

The chain recombines TRBV10-1 with TRBJ2-7, with 10 bases identical to TRBD2. CDR1 WNHNN and CDR2 SYGVQD come from the germline V gene (reference sequence). The J segment lost 4 bases and the V segment lost 5 bases, leaving 2 bases of the junction unmatched. The CDR3 has 13 residues. CDR3 sequence reads: CASSPAGGYEQYV. CDR3 bases: TGCGCCAGCAGTCCAGCGGGAGGGTACGAGCAGTACGTC.

The V and J genes are TRBV25-1 and TRBJ1-2; D might be TRBD1 (5 bases). Trimming stripped 5 bases from V and 5 bases from J, with 12 bases between. The CDR3 length is 13 residues. CDR1 and CDR2 (germline): MGHDK, SYGVNS. CDR3 DNA sequence: TGTGCCAGCAGTTCCGGGGCCGGTTATGGCTACACCTTC. It codes for CASSSGAGYGYTF.

Comment on this clonotype: A junction boundary mismatches the germline segment, possibly from a read error. The chain employs TRBV15 and TRBJ1-5, with 10 bases that match TRBD1. Germline V gene data show CDR1 as LNHNV and CDR2 as YYDKDF (reference sequence). The CDR3 extends over 20 amino acids. This CDR3 reads CTTSRAYGTGATEGNQPQHF. The DNA for the CDR3 is TGTACCACCAGCAGGGCTTATGGGACAGGGGCCACCGAGGGCAATCAGCCCCAGCATTTT.